The rows below give T cell receptor beta chains drawn from one sample of a study of blood T cell repertoires in COVID-19. TCRdb's copy holds only in-frame clones and misses some; the assay was immunoSEQ multiplex PCR. The profile shows 110,000 or so clones, about 85% of them singletons. Sequences were obtained from peripheral blood. These receptor sequences come from a man aged 50 to 59 with acute or convalescent COVID-19. CDR3s include the opening cysteine and the closing phenylalanine or tryptophan. D genes are given only for firm matches. Part of the rows lack a size; the others show once, few, many or a class for expanded clones.

j_call v_call clone_size d_call cdr3_aa cdr3_nt
TRBJ2-3 TRBV9 NA NA CASSITPGRPTSTDTQYF TGTGCCAGCAGCATCACTCCGGGTAGACCGACGAGCACAGATACGCAGTATTTT
TRBJ2-5 TRBV20-1 NA TRBD2 CSASRPGGERETQYF TGCAGTGCCAGTCGGCCCGGGGGGGAGCGAGAGACCCAGTACTTC
TRBJ1-5 TRBV24-1 NA NA CATSGRGWDQPQHF TGTGCCACCAGTGGCCGAGGATGGGATCAGCCCCAGCATTTT
TRBJ2-7 TRBV2 NA TRBD1 CASSARQGLDEQYF TGTGCCAGCAGTGCCCGACAGGGTTTGGACGAGCAGTACTTC
TRBJ1-6 TRBV2 NA NA CASSVSPTGMGSPLHF TGTGCCAGCAGTGTGAGTCCCACAGGGATGGGCTCACCCCTCCACTTT
TRBJ1-2 TRBV3-1/TRBV3-2 NA NA CASSQGGQIGGYTF TGTGCCAGCAGCCAAGGGGGCCAGATCGGAGGCTACACCTTC
TRBJ1-2 TRBV24-1 NA TRBD1 CATSGQGRGYTF TGTGCCACCAGTGGACAGGGAAGGGGCTACACCTTC
TRBJ2-5 TRBV19 NA NA CASSPTQGLQETQYF TGTGCCAGTAGTCCCACACAGGGTCTCCAAGAGACCCAGTACTTC
TRBJ1-4 TRBV19 NA NA CASSIGGTTTNEKLFF TGTGCCAGTAGTATCGGGGGTACTACAACTAATGAAAAACTGTTTTTT
TRBJ1-1 TRBV12-3/TRBV12-4 few NA CASSLAGNTEAFF TGTGCCAGCAGTTTGGCGGGGAACACTGAAGCTTTCTTT
TRBJ1-1 TRBV12-3/TRBV12-4 once TRBD1 CASSFGQGGEAFF TGTGCCAGCAGCTTTGGACAGGGTGGTGAAGCTTTCTTT
TRBJ1-1 TRBV5-1 NA NA CASSLDIPGQNTEAFF TGCGCCAGCAGCTTGGATATACCGGGACAGAACACTGAAGCTTTCTTT
TRBJ1-5 TRBV19 NA TRBD1 CASSMTGGQPQHF TGTGCCAGTAGTATGACAGGGGGGCAGCCCCAGCATTTT
TRBJ1-4 TRBV9 NA NA CASSVDTNEKLFF TGTGCCAGCAGCGTAGACACGAATGAAAAACTGTTTTTT
TRBJ1-2 TRBV28 few NA CASSRASYGYTF TGTGCCAGCAGTCGAGCTTCATATGGCTACACCTTC
TRBJ2-1 TRBV12-5 NA NA CASGLGTEHNEQFF TGTGCTAGTGGTTTGGGGACAGAACACAATGAGCAGTTCTTC
TRBJ1-4 TRBV5-6 NA TRBD1 CASSLTWGTANEKLFF TGTGCCAGCAGCTTGACTTGGGGGACAGCTAATGAAAAACTGTTTTTT
TRBJ1-5 TRBV5-6 NA TRBD1 CASSFVGQGRPQHF TGTGCCAGCAGCTTTGTGGGACAGGGACGGCCCCAGCATTTT
TRBJ1-6 TRBV28 once NA CASSFSGKAYNSPLHF TGTGCCAGCAGTTTTTCAGGGAAGGCCTATAATTCACCCCTCCACTTT
TRBJ1-5 TRBV6-5 NA NA CASSLQYSNQPQHF TGTGCCAGCAGTTTACAGTATAGCAATCAGCCCCAGCATTTT
TRBJ1-1 TRBV5-6 NA NA CASSLDRNTEAFF TGTGCCAGCAGCTTGGATCGGAACACTGAAGCTTTCTTT
TRBJ2-5 TRBV2 once NA CASVTSTGVGETQYF TGTGCCAGCGTAACTAGCACAGGGGTCGGAGAGACCCAGTACTTC
TRBJ2-3 TRBV5-1 NA TRBD2 CASSLAVAGGRDTQYF TGCGCCAGCAGCTTGGCGGTAGCGGGGGGGCGCGATACGCAGTATTTT
TRBJ2-3 TRBV11-2 NA NA CASSRRPLTATFTDTQYF TGTGCCAGCAGCCGTAGACCCTTGACAGCGACTTTCACAGATACGCAGTATTTT
TRBJ2-2 TRBV5-1 once NA CASSLPSSGGELFF TGCGCCAGCAGCCTACCTAGCTCCGGCGGGGAGCTGTTTTTT
TRBJ1-6 TRBV28 NA NA CASRDSTNSPLHF TGTGCCAGCAGGGACAGCACAAATTCACCCCTCCACTTT
TRBJ2-3 TRBV24-1 NA NA CATSDFRRDRTDTQYF TGTGCCACCAGTGATTTTCGGCGGGATCGCACAGATACGCAGTATTTT
TRBJ2-2 TRBV28 NA TRBD2 CASSPLAGYTGELFF TGTGCCAGCAGCCCTTTAGCGGGGTACACCGGGGAGCTGTTTTTT
TRBJ2-5 TRBV3-1/TRBV3-2 NA TRBD2 CASSRLAGAETQYF TGTGCCAGCAGCCGCCTAGCGGGGGCAGAGACCCAGTACTTC
TRBJ1-4 TRBV24-1 once TRBD1 CATSDFGTGGDEKLFF TGTGCCACCAGTGATTTCGGGACAGGGGGGGATGAAAAACTGTTTTTT
TRBJ2-1 TRBV9 NA TRBD1 CASSTTAPQGASYNEQFF TGTGCCAGCAGCACAACCGCGCCACAGGGGGCTTCCTACAATGAGCAGTTCTTC
TRBJ1-4 TRBV3-1/TRBV3-2 NA NA CASSPQGEKLFF TGTGCCAGCAGCCCCCAGGGGGAAAAACTGTTTTTT
TRBJ2-5 TRBV12-3/TRBV12-4 NA NA CASSLQAWETQYF TGTGCCAGCAGCTTACAGGCGTGGGAGACCCAGTACTTC
TRBJ1-2 TRBV28 few NA CASSGHRVEVSGYTF TGTGCCAGCAGCGGACACCGGGTTGAGGTATCTGGCTACACCTTC
TRBJ2-5 TRBV2 NA TRBD1 CASSTGQGQAETQYF TGTGCCAGCAGTACGGGACAGGGGCAGGCAGAGACCCAGTACTTC
TRBJ2-5 TRBV6-5 NA TRBD2 CASRLAGAGETQYF TGTGCCAGCAGGCTAGCGGGGGCCGGGGAGACCCAGTACTTC
TRBJ1-1 TRBV10-3 NA TRBD1 CAISPGQGGTEAFF TGTGCCATCAGCCCGGGACAGGGAGGAACTGAAGCTTTCTTT
TRBJ2-3 TRBV29-1 once NA CSVGEGGAASTDTQYF TGCAGCGTCGGCGAGGGGGGGGCGGCTAGCACAGATACGCAGTATTTT
TRBJ1-2 TRBV4-2 NA TRBD1 CASSQVDREFGGYTF TGTGCCAGCAGCCAAGTGGACAGGGAATTCGGAGGCTACACCTTC
TRBJ1-2 TRBV7-2 NA NA CASSLRQAQNYGYTF TGTGCCAGCAGCTTGAGACAGGCCCAAAACTATGGCTACACCTTC
TRBJ2-3 TRBV9 few TRBD2 CASSLAAAGGRDTQYF TGTGCCAGCAGTTTGGCCGCAGCGGGGGGGCGTGATACGCAGTATTTT
TRBJ1-1 TRBV5-4 NA TRBD1 CASSLVGQGGTEAFF TGTGCCAGCAGCTTGGTAGGACAGGGGGGCACTGAAGCTTTCTTT
TRBJ1-1 TRBV19 NA NA CASSMMGTRGEAFF TGTGCCAGTAGTATGATGGGGACCAGGGGTGAAGCTTTCTTT
TRBJ1-1 TRBV19 NA TRBD1 CASNIPGQLRNTEAFF TGTGCCAGTAACATACCGGGACAGTTGAGAAACACTGAAGCTTTCTTT
TRBJ2-4 TRBV5-1 once TRBD1 CASSLVTGDLSAKNIQYF TGCGCCAGCAGCTTGGTGACAGGGGACCTTAGTGCCAAAAACATTCAGTACTTC
TRBJ2-2 TRBV15 NA TRBD1 CATSRRQGATGELFF TGTGCCACCAGCAGAAGACAGGGGGCAACCGGGGAGCTGTTTTTT
TRBJ2-5 TRBV2 NA TRBD1 CASSWDRWETQYF TGTGCCAGCAGTTGGGACAGGTGGGAGACCCAGTACTTC
TRBJ1-2 TRBV28 once NA CASSEASTYGYTF TGTGCCAGCAGTGAGGCCTCGACCTATGGCTACACCTTC
TRBJ1-1 TRBV6-5 NA TRBD1 CASRFRDREAFF TGTGCCAGCAGGTTCCGGGACAGGGAAGCTTTCTTT
TRBJ1-3 TRBV3-1/TRBV3-2 NA NA CASSQYSGNTIYF TGTGCCAGCAGCCAGTACTCTGGAAACACCATATATTTT
TRBJ1-2 TRBV5-1 NA NA CASSLTQGANYGYTF TGCGCCAGCAGCCTTACACAGGGAGCAAACTATGGCTACACCTTC
TRBJ1-3 TRBV7-8 NA TRBD1 CASSPRTGGLLNTIYF TGTGCCAGCAGCCCCCGGACAGGGGGCCTTTTAAACACCATATATTTT